This T cell receptor (beta chain) was retrieved from a study of control samples from healthy donors and cancer patients. Trimming shortened V by 3 bases and J by 3 bases, and 12 bases separated the two germline ends. In germline, CDR1 is KGHSH, CDR2 LQKENI. This CDR3 has 15 amino acids. The repertoire was sequenced with immunoSEQ multiplex PCR; TCRdb's copy has only in-frame clones and lacks some. The profile shows about 250,000 clones, over 70% of them singletons. This chain uses TRBV18 with TRBJ2-1; D is undetermined. The sequenced sample was PBMCs. This TCR came from a woman aged 60-75 years with lung cancer. This CDR3 is CASSPSGFLYNEQFF. The CDR3 DNA is TGTGCCAGCTCACCGTCCGGGTTTCTCTACAATGAGCAGTTCTTC. The variable domain in full, completed from reference TRBV18 and TRBJ2-1, reads NAGVMQNPRHLVRRRGQEARLRCSPMKGHSHVYWYRQLPEEGLKFMVYLQKENIIDESGMPKERFSAEFPKEGPSILRIQQVVRGDSAAYFCASSPSGFLYNEQFFGPGTRLTVL.